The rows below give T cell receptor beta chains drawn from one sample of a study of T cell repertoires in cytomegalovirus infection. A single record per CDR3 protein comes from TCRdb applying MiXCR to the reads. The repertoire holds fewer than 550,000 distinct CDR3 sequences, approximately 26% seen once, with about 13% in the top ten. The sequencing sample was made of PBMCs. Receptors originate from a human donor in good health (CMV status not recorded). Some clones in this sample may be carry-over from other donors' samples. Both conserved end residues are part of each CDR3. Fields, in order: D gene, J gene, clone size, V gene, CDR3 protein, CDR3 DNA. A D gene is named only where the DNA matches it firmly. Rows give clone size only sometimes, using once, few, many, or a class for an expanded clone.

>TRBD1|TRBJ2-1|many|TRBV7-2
CASSAGQGFNEQFF
TGTGCCAGCAGCGCGGGACAGGGCTTTAATGAGCAGTTCTTC
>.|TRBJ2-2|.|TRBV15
CATRPGQNTGELFF
TGTGCCACCCGTCCGGGACAGAACACCGGGGAGCTGTTTTTT
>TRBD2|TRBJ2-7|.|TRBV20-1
CSALGEREAHEQYF
TGCAGTGCCCTTGGAGAGCGGGAGGCCCACGAGCAGTACTTC
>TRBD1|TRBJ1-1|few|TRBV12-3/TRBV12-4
CASSLGTVVAAFF
TGTGCCAGCAGCCTAGGGACAGTAGTGGCAGCTTTCTTT
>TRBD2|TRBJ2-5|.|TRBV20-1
CSARLAGETQYF
TGCAGTGCTAGACTAGCGGGAGAGACCCAGTACTTC
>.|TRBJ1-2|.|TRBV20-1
CSARGLGVTFANYGYTF
TGCAGTGCTAGAGGCCTGGGGGTTACGTTCGCTAACTATGGCTACACCTTC
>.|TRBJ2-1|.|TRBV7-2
CASSNWRENADEQFF
TGTGCCAGCAGCAACTGGAGGGAGAATGCGGATGAGCAGTTCTTC
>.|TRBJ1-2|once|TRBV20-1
CSARISLNGYGYTF
TGCAGTGCCAGAATTTCCCTCAACGGCTATGGCTACACCTTC
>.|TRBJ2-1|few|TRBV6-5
CASSYTLDLNEQFF
TGTGCCAGCAGTTACACACTAGACCTCAATGAGCAGTTCTTC
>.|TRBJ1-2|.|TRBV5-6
CASSAAGVEQSYTF
TGTGCCAGCAGCGCTGCCGGGGTTGAGCAGAGCTACACCTTC
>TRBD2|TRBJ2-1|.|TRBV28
CASGGEGRRDEQFF
TGTGCCAGCGGTGGGGAGGGACGAAGGGATGAGCAGTTCTTC
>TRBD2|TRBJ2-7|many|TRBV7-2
CASSLHGTLGRETQPREQYF
TGTGCCAGCAGCTTGCACGGGACGTTGGGGAGGGAAACCCAACCTCGTGAGCAGTACTTC
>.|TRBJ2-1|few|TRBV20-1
CSASEQVEQFF
TGCAGTGCTAGTGAGCAGGTTGAGCAGTTCTTC
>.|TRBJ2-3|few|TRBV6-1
CASSDLRERADTQYF
TGTGCCAGCAGTGACTTACGCGAGAGGGCAGATACGCAGTATTTT
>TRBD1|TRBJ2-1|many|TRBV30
CAWAGTDRYNEQFF
TGTGCCTGGGCCGGGACAGATAGATACAATGAGCAGTTCTTC
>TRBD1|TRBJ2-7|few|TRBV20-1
CSAGTGVYEQYF
TGCAGTGCCGGTACAGGGGTCTACGAGCAGTACTTC
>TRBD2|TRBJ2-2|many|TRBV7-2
CASSLGVQRGINTGELFF
TGTGCCAGCAGCTTAGGGGTCCAGCGGGGGATTAACACCGGGGAGCTGTTTTTT
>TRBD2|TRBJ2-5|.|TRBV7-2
CASTSGTRERGETQYF
TGTGCCAGCACCTCAGGGACTAGGGAGCGGGGAGAGACCCAGTACTTC
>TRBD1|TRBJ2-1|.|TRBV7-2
CASSSGQGVASEQFF
TGTGCCAGCAGCTCCGGGCAGGGGGTCGCGAGTGAGCAGTTCTTC
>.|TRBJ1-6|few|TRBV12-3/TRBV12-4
CASSRRPTFEVLHF
TGTGCCAGCAGTAGAAGACCGACCTTTGAAGTCCTCCACTTT
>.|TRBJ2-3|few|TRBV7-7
CASSLGVDTDTQYF
TGTGCCAGCAGCTTAGGGGTGGATACAGATACGCAGTATTTT
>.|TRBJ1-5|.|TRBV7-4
CASSRDLTQPQHF
TGTGCCAGCAGCCGCGACTTAACTCAGCCCCAGCATTTT
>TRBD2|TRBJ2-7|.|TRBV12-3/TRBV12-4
CASSPRREFEQYF
TGTGCCAGCAGCCCCCGGCGGGAGTTCGAGCAGTACTTC
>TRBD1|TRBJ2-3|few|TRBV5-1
CASSAGQGTDTQYF
TGCGCCAGCAGCGCCGGACAGGGCACAGATACGCAGTATTTT
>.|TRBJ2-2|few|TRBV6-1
CASSKTSRTGELFF
TGTGCCAGCAGTAAGACTAGTCGCACCGGGGAGCTGTTTTTT
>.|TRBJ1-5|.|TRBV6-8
CASSYVGMGQPQHF
TGTGCCAGCAGTTACGTGGGGATGGGGCAGCCCCAGCATTTT
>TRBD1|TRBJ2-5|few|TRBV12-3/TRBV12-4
CASQGTAQETQYF
TGTGCCAGCCAAGGGACAGCACAAGAGACCCAGTACTTC
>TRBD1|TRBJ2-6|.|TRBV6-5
CASSYSPGQIFSGANVLTF
TGTGCCAGCAGTTACTCACCGGGACAGATTTTTTCTGGGGCCAACGTCCTGACTTTC
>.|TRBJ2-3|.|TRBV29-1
CSVEPQGPDTQYF
TGCAGCGTTGAACCGCAGGGTCCCGATACGCAGTATTTT
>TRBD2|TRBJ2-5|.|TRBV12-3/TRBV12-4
CASRSSGSGLETQYF
TGTGCCAGCAGATCTAGCGGGAGCGGTTTAGAGACCCAGTACTTC
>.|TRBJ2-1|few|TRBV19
CASKSATLTGARNEQFF
TGTGCCAGTAAAAGTGCGACGTTGACGGGAGCTCGCAATGAGCAGTTCTTC
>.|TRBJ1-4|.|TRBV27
CASSLKGPMFF
TGTGCCAGCAGTTTAAAGGGACCCATGTTTTTT
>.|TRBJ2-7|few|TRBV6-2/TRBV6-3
CASSPSGGRGEEQYF
TGTGCCAGCAGTCCGTCGGGCGGCAGGGGGGAGGAGCAGTACTTC
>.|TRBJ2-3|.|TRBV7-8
CASSSKAQFSPDTQYF
TGTGCCAGCAGCTCTAAGGCACAATTTTCGCCAGATACGCAGTATTTT
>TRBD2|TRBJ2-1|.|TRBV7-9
CASSFSAGGSDSNNEQFF
TGTGCCAGCAGCTTCTCAGCGGGAGGGTCTGATTCCAACAATGAGCAGTTCTTC
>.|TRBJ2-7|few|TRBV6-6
CASRGQQSYEQYF
TGTGCCAGCCGCGGACAGCAATCCTACGAGCAGTACTTC
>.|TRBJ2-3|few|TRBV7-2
CASSPSGFASTDTQYF
TGTGCCAGCAGCCCCAGCGGGTTCGCTAGCACAGATACGCAGTATTTT
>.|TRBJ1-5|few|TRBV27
CASSPLPNQPQHF
TGTGCCAGCAGCCCCTTACCCAATCAGCCCCAGCATTTT
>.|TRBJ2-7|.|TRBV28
CASSPIRGYAYEQYF
TGTGCCAGCAGTCCCATAAGGGGATACGCCTACGAGCAGTACTTC
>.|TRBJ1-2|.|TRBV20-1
CSARVVGEGAYGYTF
TGCAGTGCTAGAGTGGTCGGAGAGGGAGCCTATGGCTACACCTTC
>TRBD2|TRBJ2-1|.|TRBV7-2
CASSPNGGSSYNEQFF
TGTGCCAGCAGCCCCAACGGCGGGAGCTCCTACAATGAGCAGTTCTTC
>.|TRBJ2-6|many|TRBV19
CASSIPGARGSGANVLTF
TGTGCCAGTAGTATCCCGGGGGCGCGGGGTAGTGGGGCCAACGTCCTGACTTTC
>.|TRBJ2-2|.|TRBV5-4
CASSLLGRGPTGELFF
TGTGCCAGCAGCTTGTTGGGCAGGGGACCAACCGGGGAGCTGTTTTTT
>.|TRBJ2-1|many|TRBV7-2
CASSTRVGAYNEQFF
TGTGCCAGCAGCACTCGGGTAGGGGCCTACAATGAGCAGTTCTTC
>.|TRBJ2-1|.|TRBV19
CASSAMLLNEQFF
TGTGCCAGTAGCGCGATGTTGCTGAATGAGCAGTTCTTC
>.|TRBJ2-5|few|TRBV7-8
CASTQETQYF
TGTGCCAGCACCCAAGAGACCCAGTACTTC
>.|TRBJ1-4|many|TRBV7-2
CASSRGGQGNEKLFF
TGTGCCAGCAGCCGAGGTGGGCAGGGAAATGAAAAACTGTTTTTT
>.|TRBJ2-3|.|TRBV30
CAWMVDAGGTQYF
TGTGCCTGGATGGTAGATGCTGGAGGTACGCAGTATTTT
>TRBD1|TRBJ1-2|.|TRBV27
CASSSVGAGGDGYTF
TGTGCCAGCAGTTCCGTCGGGGCAGGGGGGGATGGCTACACCTTC
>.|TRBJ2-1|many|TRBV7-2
CASSLHNNEQFF
TGTGCCAGCAGCTTGCACAACAATGAGCAGTTCTTC
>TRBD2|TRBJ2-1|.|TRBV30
CAWSVAAGGYYGNEQFF
TGTGCCTGGAGTGTAGCAGCGGGAGGGTATTATGGGAATGAGCAGTTCTTC
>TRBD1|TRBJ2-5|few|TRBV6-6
CASKRGQGQETQYF
TGTGCCAGCAAGAGGGGACAGGGGCAAGAGACCCAGTACTTC
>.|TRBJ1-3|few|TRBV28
CASGEAGNTIYF
TGTGCCAGCGGGGAGGCTGGAAACACCATATATTTT